Following are 15 T cell receptor beta chains from one sample sequenced in a study of T cells of healthy individuals. TCRdb reprocessed the 5' RACE reads via MiXCR and lists one record per CDR3 protein. Of around 63,000 distinct CDR3 sequences listed, roughly 16% are singletons. The receptors originated from a human donor in good health.

The chain uses TRBV10-2 and TRBJ1-1, with 7 bases identical to TRBD1. The germline V gene encodes CDR1 WSHSY and CDR2 SAAADI. V was clipped by 2 bases and J by 4 bases; unmatched bases: 4. The CDR3 extends over 14 amino acids. The CDR3 DNA is TGCGCCAGCAGTGAGAGGCAGGGGGTCACTGAAGCTTTCTTT. This sequence encodes CASSERQGVTEAFF.

For this clonotype: This may stem from a read error, because a much larger clone lies one nucleotide away. The V and J genes are TRBV20-1 and TRBJ2-3; TRBD2 matches at 7 bases. CDR1 and CDR2 from the germline V gene are DFQATT and SNEGSKA (reference sequence). With 4 bases clipped from V and 1 base from J, the junction kept 17 bases outside the gene matches. This CDR3 region has 18 residues. CDR3 DNA: TGCAGTGCTAATGAACTAGCGTGGTCGCTCCATGGCACAGATACGCAGTATTTT. As protein: CSANELAWSLHGTDTQYF.

The chain couples TRBV28 to TRBJ2-7, with a possible D match to TRBD2 (6 bases). The CDR3 is 12 amino acids. In germline, CDR1 is MDHEN, CDR2 SYDVKM. Trimming removed 4 bases from V and 3 bases from J, with 7 bases in between. For the CDR3, the DNA is TGTGCCAGCAGTTCGGGGGACTACGAGCAGTACTTC. This codes for CASSSGDYEQYF. The whole variable domain, filled in from reference TRBV28 and TRBJ2-7, reads DVKVTQSSRYLVKRTGEKVFLECVQDMDHENMFWYRQDPGLGLRLIYFSYDVKMKEKGDIPEGYSVSREKKERFSLILESASTNQTSMYLCASSSGDYEQYFGPGTRLTVT.

This clonotype was recorded at least ten times. The chain combines TRBV2 with TRBJ2-6; D is unclear. CDR3 length: 16 amino acids. Deletions cut 5 bases from V and 0 bases from J, with 11 bases between. Germline loops: CDR1 SNHLY, CDR2 FYNNEI. This CDR3 reads CASSQGRVSGANVLTF. CDR3 coding DNA: TGTGCCAGCAGTCAAGGGCGAGTCTCTGGGGCCAACGTCCTGACTTTC.

This clonotype was detected many times. The chain combines TRBV27 with TRBJ2-1; 12 bases map to TRBD2. The ends lost 5 bases at V and 0 bases at J; junction bases unmatched: 5. The V gene's germline CDR1 is MNHEY and CDR2 SMNVEV (reference sequence). The CDR3 runs 17 residues. For the CDR3, the DNA is TGTGCCAGCAGTCTCAGGACTAGCGGGGTCTCCTACAATGAGCAGTTCTTC. Amino acid sequence: CASSLRTSGVSYNEQFF.

The chain is built from TRBV20-1 and TRBJ2-5; D is unresolved. Germline V gene sequence: CDR1 DFQATT, CDR2 SNEGSKA (reference sequence). V lost 0 bases and J 0 bases, leaving 8 bases between the germline ends. This CDR3 comprises 14 residues. The chain's CDR3 is CSARDGRNQETQYF. DNA for the CDR3: TGCAGTGCTAGAGATGGGCGGAACCAAGAGACCCAGTACTTC.

This clonotype has just a few counts. This chain connects TRBV4-3 to TRBJ2-1; the match to TRBD2 covers 7 bases. The CDR3 loop spans 16 amino acids. V was clipped by 4 bases and J by 8 bases; unmatched bases: 14. Per the germline V gene, CDR1 is LGHNA and CDR2 is YSLEER. CDR3 amino acids: CASSLTWEGAMHEQFF. The DNA for the CDR3 is TGCGCCAGCAGCCTAACCTGGGAGGGAGCAATGCATGAGCAGTTCTTC.

Only one count was recorded for this clonotype. The V gene is TRBV27, the J gene TRBJ2-7; D remains ambiguous. The CDR3 covers 14 residues. V lost 0 bases to trimming and J lost 4 bases, with 10 bases between them. Germline CDR1 reads MNHEY; CDR2 reads SMNVEV (reference sequence). CDR3 nucleotides: TGTGCCAGCAGTTTATCGGCTCCGTCTTACGAGCAGTACTTC. Amino acid sequence: CASSLSAPSYEQYF.

Many counts were recorded for this clonotype. This chain connects TRBV9 to TRBJ2-1; 13 bases are shared with TRBD2. Germline assignment: CDR1 SGDLS and CDR2 YYNGEE. The CDR3 runs 17 residues. The V segment lost 4 bases and the J segment 3 bases; nucleotides outside the gene matches: 7. Here the CDR3 reads CASSPRTSGGLYNEQFF. The CDR3 DNA reads TGTGCCAGCAGCCCCCGGACTAGCGGGGGCCTCTACAATGAGCAGTTCTTC.

The V gene is TRBV4-2, the J gene TRBJ2-2; 14 bases agree with TRBD2. Germline CDR1 reads LGHNA; CDR2 reads YNFKEQ. The CDR3 covers 17 residues. V trimming: 3 bases; J trimming: 10 bases; junction bases outside the gene matches: 10. The CDR3 nucleotides are TGTGCCAGCAGCCACGGGACTAGCGGGAGAATGAGGGAGGAGCTGTTTTTT. Encoded protein: CASSHGTSGRMREELFF.

The V and J genes are TRBV12-3 or TRBV12-4 and TRBJ2-4; 9 bases line up with TRBD2. V was pared by 4 bases and J by 7 bases, with 8 bases of the junction left unmatched. The CDR3 is made up of 15 amino acids. In nucleotides, the CDR3 is TGTGCCAGCAGTTACCCGCGGGGGGGCGGGAACATTCAGTACTTC. Amino acid sequence: CASSYPRGGGNIQYF.

This clonotype was counted many times. The rearrangement links TRBV29-1 to TRBJ2-7; 11 bases line up with TRBD2. Germline CDR1 SQVTM, CDR2 ANQGSEA. This CDR3 comprises 13 residues. The V gene end was trimmed by 4 bases and the J gene end by 4 bases; junction bases not matched to a gene: 3. The CDR3 region is CSVGTSGRYEQYF. DNA for the CDR3: TGCAGCGTTGGCACTAGCGGGAGATACGAGCAGTACTTC.

The V and J genes are TRBV12-3 or TRBV12-4 and TRBJ2-5, with TRBD1 identical over 7 bases. The trim removed 4 bases at V and 7 bases at J, leaving 15 bases unmatched. The CDR3 is 16 amino acids. The CDR3 loop reads CASSSPRDSTLGTQYF. The DNA for the CDR3 is TGTGCCAGCAGTTCCCCACGGGACAGTACCTTAGGGACCCAGTACTTC.

The chain combines TRBV7-2 with TRBJ2-3; D unclear. The length of the CDR3 is 13 residues. Germline CDR1 and CDR2: SGHTA and FQGNSA. V was shortened by 5 bases and J by 5 bases, with 11 bases between the two germline ends. CDR3 amino acids: CASSRAIRDTQYF. The CDR3 DNA reads TGTGCCAGCAGCCGGGCCATCAGAGATACGCAGTATTTT.

This clonotype was seen repeatedly, ten times or more. The chain couples TRBV6-4 to TRBJ2-6; D is unclear. The ends were cut back, 6 bases at V and 2 bases at J, with 20 bases in the middle. Germline CDR1 MRHNA, CDR2 SNTAGT. The CDR3 consists of 18 residues. The CDR3 DNA reads TGTGCCAGCAGCCTGACCCCCCAGAGGCTCGCTGGGGCCAACGTCCTGACTTTC. Its protein is CASSLTPQRLAGANVLTF.